These 3 T cell receptor beta chains came from one sample sequenced in a study of blood T cell repertoires in COVID-19. Using immunoSEQ multiplex PCR, the repertoire was profiled, and TCRdb retains in-frame clones only, with some absent. This repertoire shows hundreds of thousands of clones, 87% found once; its top ten account for more than 1%. The sequenced sample consisted of PBMCs or T cells enriched from blood (not recorded which). The receptor set was obtained from a woman aged 25 to 39 who had recovered from COVID-19.

The J gene is TRBJ1-1, the V gene TRBV28, with D perhaps matching TRBD1 (6 bases). Germline CDR1 reads MDHEN; CDR2 reads SYDVKM. The CDR3 runs to 17 residues. V was clipped by 1 base and J by 4 bases, with 19 bases between them. The CDR3 loop reads CASSLSTPDRWSTEAFF. CDR3 bases: TGTGCCAGCAGTTTATCCACCCCCGACAGGTGGAGCACTGAAGCTTTCTTT.

This rearrangement joins TRBV28 to TRBJ1-2, with 7 bases lining up with TRBD1. J gave up 7 bases and V 1 base, and 9 bases lay outside the gene matches. Germline CDR1 reads MDHEN; CDR2 reads SYDVKM. This CDR3 comprises 15 residues. Written as DNA, the CDR3 is TGTGCCAGCAGTTTATTCAACCGGGACAGTGTTGGCTACACCTTC. Amino acid sequence: CASSLFNRDSVGYTF.

The genes are TRBV4-1 and TRBJ1-1; 7 nucleotides agree with TRBD1. CDR3 length equals 17 residues. The trim removed 0 bases at V and 4 bases at J, leaving 11 bases unmatched. Germline CDR1 is MGHRA and CDR2 is YSYEKL. The DNA for the CDR3 is TGCGCCAGCAGCCAAGATTCGAGGGGACAGATCGGCACTGAAGCTTTCTTT. This encodes CASSQDSRGQIGTEAFF.